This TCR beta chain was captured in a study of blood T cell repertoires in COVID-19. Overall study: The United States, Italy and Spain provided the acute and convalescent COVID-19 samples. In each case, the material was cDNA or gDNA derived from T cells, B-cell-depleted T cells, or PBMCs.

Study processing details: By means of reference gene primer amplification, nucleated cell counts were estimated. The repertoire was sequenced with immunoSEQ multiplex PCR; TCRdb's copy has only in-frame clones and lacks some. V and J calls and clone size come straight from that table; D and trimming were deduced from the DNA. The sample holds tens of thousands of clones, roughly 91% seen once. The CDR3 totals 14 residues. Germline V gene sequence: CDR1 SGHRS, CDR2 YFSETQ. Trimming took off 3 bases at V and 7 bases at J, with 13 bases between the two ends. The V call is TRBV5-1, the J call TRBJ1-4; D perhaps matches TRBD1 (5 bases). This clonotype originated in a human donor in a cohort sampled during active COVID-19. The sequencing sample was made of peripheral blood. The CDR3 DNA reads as TGCGCCAGCAGCTGGGATTGGGGCGGTGAAAAACTGTTTTTT. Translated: CASSWDWGGEKLFF.